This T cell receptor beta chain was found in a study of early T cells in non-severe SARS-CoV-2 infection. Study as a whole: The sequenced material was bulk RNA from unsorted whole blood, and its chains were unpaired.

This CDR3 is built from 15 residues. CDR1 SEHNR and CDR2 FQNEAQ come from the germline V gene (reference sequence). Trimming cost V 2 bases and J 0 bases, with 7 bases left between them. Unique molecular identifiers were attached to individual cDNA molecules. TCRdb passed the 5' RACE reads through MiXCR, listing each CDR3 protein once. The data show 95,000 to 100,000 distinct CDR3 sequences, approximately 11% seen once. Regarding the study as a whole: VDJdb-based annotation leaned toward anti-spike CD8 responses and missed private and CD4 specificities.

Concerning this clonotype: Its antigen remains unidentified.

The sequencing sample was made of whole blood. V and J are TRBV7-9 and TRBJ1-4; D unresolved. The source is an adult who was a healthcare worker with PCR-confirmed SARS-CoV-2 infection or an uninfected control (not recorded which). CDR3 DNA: TGTGCCAGCAGCTTATCGCCTGCAACTAATGAAAAACTGTTTTTT. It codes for CASSLSPATNEKLFF. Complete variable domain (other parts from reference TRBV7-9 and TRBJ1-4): DTGVSQNPRHKITKRGQNVTFRCDPISEHNRLYWYRQTLGQGPEFLTYFQNEAQLEKSRLLSDRFSAERPKGSFSTLEIQRTEQGDSAMYLCASSLSPATNEKLFFGSGTQLSVL.